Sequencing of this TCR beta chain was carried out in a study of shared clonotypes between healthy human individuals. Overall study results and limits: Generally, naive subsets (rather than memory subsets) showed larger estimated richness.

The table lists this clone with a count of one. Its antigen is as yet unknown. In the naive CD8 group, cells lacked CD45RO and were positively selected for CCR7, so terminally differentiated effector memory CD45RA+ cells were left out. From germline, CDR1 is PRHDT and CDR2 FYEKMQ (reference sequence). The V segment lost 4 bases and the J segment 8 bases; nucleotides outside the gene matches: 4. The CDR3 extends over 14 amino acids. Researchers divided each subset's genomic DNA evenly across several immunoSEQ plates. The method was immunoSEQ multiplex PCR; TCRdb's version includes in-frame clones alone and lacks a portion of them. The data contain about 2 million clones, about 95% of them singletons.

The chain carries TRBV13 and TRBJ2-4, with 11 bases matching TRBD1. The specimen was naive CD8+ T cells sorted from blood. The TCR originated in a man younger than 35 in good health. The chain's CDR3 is CASSSGTGGDIQYF. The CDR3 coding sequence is TGTGCCAGCAGCTCCGGGACAGGGGGTGACATTCAGTACTTC.